This TCR beta chain was captured in a study of CD8 T cells in Susac syndrome (dated by TCRdb to about 2019). Concerning the study at large: Repertoire sequencing was used to test whether CD8+ T cell activation and differentiation in Susac syndrome was antigen driven. CD8+ T cell repertoire clonality was compared between around eleven healthy donors, around 14 Susac syndrome patients and 15 or so multiple sclerosis patients. Broad study findings and their caveats: The TCR sequencing and HLA analysis was acknowledged to have included a relatively small number of individuals.

Comment on this clonotype: Its antigen is still unknown. Qualities for individual bases were not recorded, and no much larger clone is one base off.

RNA was extracted with the RNeasy kit and about 0.5 to 1 ug was reverse transcribed using random hexamers. The immunoSEQ multiplex PCR assay, covering 54 Vbeta and 13 Jbeta segments, was used to amplify TCR beta CDR3 regions. Bias from PCR amplification was corrected by using a synthetic template baseline for primer optimization and for computational correction. As for the authors' bioinformatics: Reads were annotated to V, D and J genes per IMGT and analyzed with immunoSEQ Analyzer, keeping only productive sequences. Clonality was computed as one minus Shannon entropy normalized by log2 of the number of productive unique sequences. For each patient and control, public and private clones were evaluated among the 100 most prevalent clones. Clones were defined as Susac-specific when absent from the healthy and MS cohorts, from approximately 1,100 published viral clones and from other ImmuneACCESS disease sequences. The public reads were quality trimmed at Q25 with fastp and then assembled into clones with MiXCR by TCRdb, keeping productive beta chains. Records with the same CDR3 protein are collapsed into one entry carrying the most frequent genes and DNA. The V and J calls shown here were made by TCRdb, not taken from the authors' results. This sample has some 200,000 distinct CDR3 sequences in its table, and 80% to 95% of those were observed once. The ten top clones hold approximately 0.13% of the sample.

V has 4 bases trimmed and J has 3 bases trimmed; junction bases matching no gene number 6. According to the germline V gene, CDR1 reads SGHRS and CDR2 reads YFSETQ. The CDR3 measures 14 amino acids from cysteine to phenylalanine. Only the CDR3 DNA is retained, 42 bases long and in frame from the first base. High-throughput TCR beta sequencing profiled peripheral blood CD8+ and CD4+ T cells from healthy donors, Susac syndrome patients and multiple sclerosis patients. The multiple sclerosis controls were treatment-naive patients who had stable or active relapsing-remitting disease and met the revised McDonald criteria. CD8+ TEMRA cells were enriched by FACS, while bulk CD8+ and CD4+ T cells were purified by magnetic negative isolation. Blood was drawn into EDTA tubes, processed within 24 hours, and PBMCs were isolated by density gradient centrifugation. PBMCs intended for TCR sequencing were cryopreserved in liquid nitrogen and thawed later in a water bath at 37 degrees C. Purity of sorted or isolated CD4+, CD8+ and CD8+ TEMRA cells was at least 90%.

Sequenced input: CD8+ T cells from PBMCs. This receptor chain uses TRBV5-1 and TRBJ1-1; a stretch of 7 junction bases matches TRBD1. This sequence originates from a human donor with multiple sclerosis. The CDR3 region: CASSAGGRDTEAFF. The nucleotide sequence reads as follows: TGCGCCAGCAGCGCAGGGGGAAGGGACACTGAAGCTTTCTTT.